This TCR beta chain was sequenced for a study of blood T cell repertoires in COVID-19. In the source study's methods: Amplification of reference gene primers was used by the study to estimate nucleated cell counts. Data came from immunoSEQ multiplex PCR; TCRdb stores just in-frame clones and leaves some out. The V and J calls and clone size were taken over from that table, and D and trimming were inferred from the DNA. Altogether over 50,000 clones are present, about 87% being singletons, with the ten largest covering roughly 3.5%. The trim removed 7 bases at V and 4 bases at J, leaving 11 bases unmatched. This CDR3 is 15 amino acids long. Germline CDR1 reads LNHDA; CDR2 reads SQIVND (reference sequence).

The specimen was peripheral blood. V is TRBV19 and J is TRBJ2-5, with 8 bases aligning to TRBD2. This TCR came from a human donor in a cohort sampled during active COVID-19. CDR3 bases: TGTGCCAGTAAGGGCGGCGGGAGGTTAATAGAGACCCAGTACTTC. Translated: CASKGGGRLIETQYF. The variable domain in full, completed from reference TRBV19 and TRBJ2-5, reads DGGITQSPKYLFRKEGQNVTLSCEQNLNHDAMYWYRQDPGQGLRLIYYSQIVNDFQKGDIAEGYSVSREKKESFPLTVTSAQKNPTAFYLCASKGGGRLIETQYFGPGTRLLVL.